The 19 T cell receptor beta chains below all came from one sample that was sequenced in a study of blood T cell repertoires in COVID-19 (dated by TCRdb to between 2020 and 2021). Library prep was done by the immunoSEQ multiplex PCR assay. Imported from immuneACCESS, the table was reduced by TCRdb to in-frame sequences with V and J called. These copies leave out some clones; in studies compared against another copy, an unresolved V gene accounts for under half, and the cause of the remainder is not known. The sample table shows more than 100,000 clones, and 87% are seen once. 3.1% of the sample rests with the top ten. Sequencing used peripheral blood. Receptor source: a man aged 50 to 60 in a cohort sampled during active COVID-19.

V is TRBV5-5 and J is TRBJ2-1; 7 positions match TRBD2. This CDR3 contains 14 residues. Germline trimming cut 4 bases from V and 3 bases from J; bases unmatched to any gene: 4. Germline CDR1 SGHKS, CDR2 YYEKEE (reference sequence). As DNA, the CDR3 is TGTGCCAGCAGCGGCGGACTAGGCTACAATGAGCAGTTCTTC. Translation: CASSGGLGYNEQFF.

The chain carries TRBV18 and TRBJ2-3, with 10 bases lining up with TRBD2. Germline CDR1 and CDR2: KGHSH and LQKENI. The CDR3 runs 17 residues. Trimming at V came to 5 bases and at J to 2 bases, leaving 10 bases not matched to a gene. The CDR3 DNA follows: TGTGCCAGCTCAACATCCTCTCTAGCGGGGGCCACAGATACGCAGTATTTT. The encoded protein is CASSTSSLAGATDTQYF.

The chain joins TRBV6-5 to TRBJ2-7, with a weak D call TRBD1 (6 bases). Germline values: CDR1 MNHEY, CDR2 SVGAGI. The CDR3 contains 13 residues. V shed 6 bases and J shed 6 bases, with 15 bases lying between them. The CDR3 spells CASRQTQGGEQYV. As DNA, the CDR3 is TGTGCCAGCAGACAGACACAGGGTGGCGAGCAGTACGTC.

The rearrangement links TRBV5-4 to TRBJ1-1, with D tentatively TRBD1 (5 bases). CDR1 and CDR2 (germline): SGHNT, YYREEE (reference sequence). Trimming removed 3 bases from V and 4 bases from J, with 16 bases in between. The CDR3 totals 15 residues. Here the CDR3 reads CASSSPTGPGTEAFF. CDR3 coding DNA: TGTGCCAGCAGCTCCCCTACAGGCCCGGGCACTGAAGCTTTCTTT.

This chain uses TRBV28 with TRBJ1-5; D is unresolved. CDR3 length equals 12 residues. V shed 3 bases and J shed 9 bases, with 9 bases lying between them. CDR1 and CDR2 from the germline V gene are MDHEN and SYDVKM. CDR3 sequence (DNA): TGTGCCAGCAGTTTCTTGAACAGGCCCCAGCATTTT. This translates into CASSFLNRPQHF.

The chain is built from TRBV21-1 and TRBJ2-3; the DNA was not compared with TRBD2, the D call given in the table. TRBV21-1 is tagged as a pseudogene. The CDR3 is 16 amino acids. The chain's CDR3 is CASSKVRGGTADTQYF. The CDR3 region has the DNA TGTGCCAGCAGCAAAGTAAGGGGGGGGACGGCAGATACGCAGTATTTT.

This rearrangement joins TRBV6-5 to TRBJ2-7, with TRBD2 as a possible D gene (7 bases). The CDR3 runs 15 residues. V dropped 0 bases and J dropped 7 bases, with 16 bases sitting between them. The germline V gene has CDR1 MNHEY and CDR2 SVGAGI. CDR3 in DNA: TGTGCCAGCAGTTACTCTGCGGGGGCCCTGGGGGAGCAGTACTTC. This encodes CASSYSAGALGEQYF.

The gene calls are TRBV19 and TRBJ1-1; D is unclear. Trimming removed 2 bases at V and 0 bases at J, with 10 bases between. Germline CDR1 is LNHDA and CDR2 is SQIVND (reference sequence). The CDR3 has 15 residues. The CDR3 sequence is CASSINSQMNTEAFF. The CDR3 DNA is TGTGCCAGTAGTATAAATTCACAGATGAACACTGAAGCTTTCTTT.

The genes are TRBV12-5 and TRBJ2-4, with no clear D. The CDR3 sequence is 11 residues long. CDR1 is LGHNT, CDR2 FRNRAP, per germline. Trimming stripped 8 bases from V and 6 bases from J, with 8 bases between. The CDR3 loop is CASTELNIQYF. In DNA, the CDR3 is TGTGCTAGTACGGAGCTAAACATTCAGTACTTC.

The chain carries TRBV27 and TRBJ1-2; 8 bases fit TRBD1. The CDR3 is 18 amino acids. Germline CDR1 reads MNHEY; CDR2 reads SMNVEV (reference sequence). The ends lost 5 bases at V and 0 bases at J; junction bases unmatched: 14. CDR3 sequence: CASSPRSGTGDTNYGYTF. The CDR3 nucleotides are TGTGCCAGCAGTCCCCGTTCCGGGACAGGCGATACTAACTATGGCTACACCTTC.

V is TRBV5-1 and J is TRBJ2-7; D unresolved. The CDR3 has 15 residues. Trimming left V 1 base short and J 2 bases short, with 13 bases between. Germline V gene data show CDR1 as SGHRS and CDR2 as YFSETQ. The chain's CDR3 is CASSLSSLKPYEQYF. CDR3 nucleotide sequence: TGCGCCAGCAGCTTGTCTAGTCTGAAGCCCTACGAGCAGTACTTC. Complete variable domain (other parts from reference TRBV5-1 and TRBJ2-7): KAGVTQTPRYLIKTRGQQVTLSCSPISGHRSVSWYQQTPGQGLQFLFEYFSETQRNKGNFPGRFSGRQFSNSRSEMNVSTLELGDSALYLCASSLSSLKPYEQYFGPGTRLTVT.

This chain uses TRBV19 with TRBJ2-1; 7 bases map to TRBD2. Germline values: CDR1 LNHDA, CDR2 SQIVND (reference sequence). V lost 8 bases and J lost 10; bases outside the gene matches: 5. The CDR3 has 11 amino acids. CDR3 loop: CASGGVGEQFF. The CDR3 coding sequence is TGTGCCAGTGGGGGGGTTGGGGAGCAGTTCTTC.

The chain carries TRBV18 and TRBJ1-3; D might be TRBD1 (6 bases). In germline, CDR1 is KGHSH, CDR2 LQKENI. The CDR3 runs to 14 residues. V lost 4 bases, J lost 3 bases, and 10 bases lay in between. This chain's CDR3 is CASSLGQSGNTIYF. The CDR3, as DNA: TGTGCCAGCTCACTAGGACAGAGTGGAAACACCATATATTTT. Using reference TRBV18 and TRBJ1-3 for the parts outside the CDR3, the full variable domain is NAGVMQNPRHLVRRRGQEARLRCSPMKGHSHVYWYRQLPEEGLKFMVYLQKENIIDESGMPKERFSAEFPKEGPSILRIQQVVRGDSAAYFCASSLGQSGNTIYFGEGSWLTVV.

The chain is built from TRBV19 and TRBJ2-1; TRBD2 agrees at 8 bases. The J segment lost 10 bases and the V segment lost 3 bases, leaving 8 bases of the junction unmatched. Germline V gene lookup returns CDR1 LNHDA and CDR2 SQIVND (reference sequence). The CDR3 loop spans 14 amino acids. The CDR3 is CASSIAGGTWEQFF. For the CDR3, the DNA is TGTGCCAGTAGTATCGCGGGGGGTACTTGGGAGCAGTTCTTC.

As to this clone: In the same sample, other DNA sequences code for this CDR3. The rearrangement links TRBV12-3 or TRBV12-4 to TRBJ2-7; 8 bases line up with TRBD1. The CDR3 runs to 13 residues. Unmatched junction bases numbered 6, after V lost 9 bases and J lost 2 bases. As DNA, the CDR3 is TGTGCCAGTAGTCGACAGGGGACCTACGAGCAGTACGTC. Translation: CASSRQGTYEQYV.

This clone was detected only a few times. The chain is built from TRBV5-4 and TRBJ1-2, with 11 bases aligning to TRBD1. V dropped 3 bases and J dropped 3; count of bases not matched to a gene: 4. CDR3 size: 15 residues. CDR1 SGHNT and CDR2 YYREEE come from the germline V gene (reference sequence). CDR3 region: CASSSRTGGDYGYTF. The CDR3 nucleotides are TGTGCCAGCAGCTCAAGGACAGGGGGCGACTATGGCTACACCTTC. The variable domain in full, with the rest retrieved from reference TRBV5-4 and TRBJ1-2, is ETGVTQSPTHLIKTRGQQVTLRCSSQSGHNTVSWYQQALGQGPQFIFQYYREEENGRGNFPPRFSGLQFPNYSSELNVNALELDDSALYLCASSSRTGGDYGYTFGSGTRLTVV.

The V call is TRBV7-8, the J call TRBJ2-1, with 9 nucleotides matching TRBD2. Germline assignment: CDR1 SGHVS and CDR2 FQNEAQ. The ends lost 4 bases at V and 4 bases at J; junction bases unmatched: 5. This CDR3 has 15 residues. The CDR3 is CASSSSGGNYNEQFF. CDR3 in DNA: TGTGCCAGCAGCTCAAGCGGGGGGAATTACAATGAGCAGTTCTTC.

This rearrangement joins TRBV29-1 to TRBJ2-1; 9 nucleotides agree with TRBD1. The germline gives CDR1 SQVTM, CDR2 ANQGSEA. V lost 4 bases to trimming and J lost 5 bases; unmatched junction nucleotides: 6. CDR3 size: 14 residues. The CDR3 is CSVVSGQGHNEQFF. DNA of the CDR3: TGCAGCGTTGTTTCGGGACAGGGACACAATGAGCAGTTCTTC.

This clone has more than one count but fewer than ten. The V gene is TRBV7-9, the J gene TRBJ1-2; D is undetermined. The CDR3 contains 14 residues. V lost 5 bases, J lost 3 bases, and 13 bases lay in between. The germline gives CDR1 SEHNR, CDR2 FQNEAQ (reference sequence). CDR3 protein: CASSRIRVDYGYTF. In nucleotides, the CDR3 is TGTGCCAGCAGCCGAATACGGGTGGACTATGGCTACACCTTC.